A single sample gave rise to the 18 T cell receptor beta chains below, sequenced in a study of control samples from healthy donors and cancer patients. The method was immunoSEQ multiplex PCR; TCRdb's version includes in-frame clones alone and lacks a portion of them. The repertoire has over 10,000 clones, 90% to 95% of them found once; the top ten carry approximately 15%. The sample comprised PBMCs. Every receptor here comes from a man older than 75 with lung cancer.

The chain links TRBV18 to TRBJ1-5; 7 bases line up with TRBD1. The CDR3 has 14 amino acids. With V trimmed by 6 bases and J by 2 bases, 4 bases remained unmatched. Germline assignment: CDR1 KGHSH and CDR2 LQKENI. The CDR3 coding sequence is TGTGCCAGCTCGGGCACAGGGGGCAATCAGCCCCAGCATTTT. Translating it yields CASSGTGGNQPQHF.

CDR3 in DNA: TGTGCCAGCAGCTTACCGGGCCGCAATGAGCAGTTCTTC. Translating it yields CASSLPGRNEQFF. The rearrangement joins TRBV6-5 to TRBJ2-1; no clear D. V was trimmed by 6 bases and J by 6 bases, leaving 12 bases between them. The CDR3 contains 13 residues. Germline lookup yields CDR1 MNHEY and CDR2 SVGAGI.

This rearrangement joins TRBV7-9 to TRBJ2-1; the D is unclear. Germline V gene data show CDR1 as SEHNR and CDR2 as FQNEAQ (reference sequence). The CDR3 contains 14 residues. V lost 5 bases to trimming and J lost 10 bases, with 18 bases between them. In DNA, the CDR3 is TGTGCCAGCAGCCCTCCCTTTATAAATGGGGAGCAGTTCTTC. Translated: CASSPPFINGEQFF.

This chain joins TRBV18 and TRBJ2-2; D is perhaps TRBD1 or TRBD2 (5 bases each). The CDR3 is made up of 16 amino acids. V was trimmed by 0 bases and J by 4 bases, leaving 12 bases between them. CDR1 and CDR2 from the germline V gene are KGHSH and LQKENI. CDR3 sequence: CASSPPKTGGTGELFF. Written as DNA, the CDR3 is TGTGCCAGCTCACCACCAAAAACTGGGGGCACCGGGGAGCTGTTTTTT.

The genes are TRBV5-1 and TRBJ1-5, with 8 bases identical to TRBD1. Germline V gene lookup returns CDR1 SGHRS and CDR2 YFSETQ. The CDR3 has 16 residues. The J segment lost 5 bases and the V segment lost 4 bases, leaving 11 bases of the junction unmatched. CDR3 sequence: CASSPEGGQVDQPQHF. CDR3 in DNA: TGCGCCAGCAGCCCTGAGGGGGGACAGGTGGATCAGCCCCAGCATTTT.

This sequence joins TRBV28 and TRBJ1-4; D call uncertain. From germline, CDR1 is MDHEN and CDR2 SYDVKM. Deletions cut 5 bases from V and 8 bases from J, with 15 bases between. The CDR3 spans 14 residues. CDR3 sequence reads: CASSGRTVREKLFF. As DNA, the CDR3 is TGTGCCAGCAGTGGCCGGACCGTCCGGGAAAAACTGTTTTTT.

This sequence joins TRBV6-5 and TRBJ1-1; possibly TRBD1 for D (5 bases). This CDR3 contains 13 residues. CDR1 is MNHEY, CDR2 SVGAGI, per germline. V lost 2 bases and J lost 2, with 6 bases in between. This chain's CDR3 is CASSYGGNTEAFF. CDR3 bases: TGTGCCAGCAGTTACGGGGGAAACACTGAAGCTTTCTTT.

The table lists this clone with a count of one. This chain links TRBV11-2 with TRBJ1-6; tentatively, D is TRBD1 (5 bases). Germline CDR1 reads SGHAT; CDR2 reads FQNNGV. V was trimmed by 5 bases and J by 4 bases, leaving 9 bases between them. CDR3 length: 14 residues. The CDR3: CASSRDRYNSPLHF. The CDR3, as DNA: TGTGCCAGCAGCCGGGACCGTTATAATTCACCCCTCCACTTT.

The gene calls are TRBV7-7 and TRBJ1-1; D call uncertain. This CDR3 spans 13 amino acids. V was trimmed by 1 base and J by 0 bases, leaving 3 bases between them. CDR1 SSHAT and CDR2 FNYEAQ come from the germline V gene (reference sequence). CDR3 bases: TGTGCCAGCAGCTTAGACATGAACACTGAAGCTTTCTTT. Encoded protein: CASSLDMNTEAFF.

The count of this clone is one. The rearrangement uses TRBV4-3 and TRBJ2-1; 12 bases fit TRBD2. Trimming cost V 4 bases and J 0 bases; bases outside gene matches: 7. Germline CDR1 reads LGHNA; CDR2 reads YSLEER. The CDR3 contains 18 residues. The CDR3 loop reads CASSRGTSGRSSYNEQFF. The CDR3 nucleotides read TGCGCCAGCAGCCGGGGGACTAGCGGGCGAAGCTCCTACAATGAGCAGTTCTTC.

The V gene is TRBV5-1, the J gene TRBJ1-1; 8 nucleotides agree with TRBD1. This CDR3 contains 16 residues. V lost 0 bases and J lost 3; bases outside the gene matches: 7. Germline values: CDR1 SGHRS, CDR2 YFSETQ. CDR3 coding DNA: TGCGCCAGCAGCTTGGCTCGGGACAGGACCGACACTGAAGCTTTCTTT. Protein product: CASSLARDRTDTEAFF.

The V gene is TRBV12-3 or TRBV12-4, the J gene TRBJ1-3; 8 bases fit TRBD1. This CDR3 region has 13 residues. V shed 5 bases, J shed 4 bases, and the junction held 1 base outside the gene matches. The CDR3: CASSGQGGNTIYF. CDR3 sequence (DNA): TGTGCCAGCAGTGGACAGGGAGGAAACACCATATATTTT.

The chain uses TRBV21-1 and TRBJ2-3; TRBD2, as called in the table, went unchecked against the DNA. TRBV21-1 corresponds to a pseudogene. The CDR3 is 20 residues long. The CDR3 DNA is TGTGCCAGCAGCAAACCGGGACTAGCGGGGGGCGATATGAACACAGATACGCAGTATTTT. This encodes CASSKPGLAGGDMNTDTQYF.

V gene TRBV6-6 combines with J gene TRBJ2-1, with 11 bases lining up with TRBD1. This CDR3 contains 13 residues. Looked up from germline, CDR1 is MNHNY and CDR2 is SVGAGI (reference sequence). The V segment lost 7 bases and the J segment 10 bases; nucleotides outside the gene matches: 6. The CDR3 region is CASIGQGAGEQFF. The CDR3 DNA reads TGTGCCAGCATCGGACAGGGGGCCGGGGAGCAGTTCTTC.

The J gene is TRBJ2-5, the V gene TRBV6-2 or TRBV6-3; D gene unclear. With 6 bases removed from V and 5 bases from J, the gap between germline ends came to 7 bases. In germline, CDR1 is MNHEY, CDR2 SVGEGT. The CDR3 is 11 amino acids. This CDR3 is CASSPGETQYF. CDR3 DNA: TGTGCCAGCAGCCCCGGGGAGACCCAGTACTTC.

This chain uses TRBV5-1 with TRBJ2-7; the D gene is possibly TRBD2 (7 bases). V dropped 0 bases and J dropped 4 bases, with 11 bases sitting between them. CDR1 SGHRS and CDR2 YFSETQ come from the germline V gene. This CDR3 has 14 amino acids. The CDR3 region is CASSLAGGPYEQYF. In DNA form, the CDR3 reads TGCGCCAGCAGCTTGGCCGGGGGGCCGTACGAGCAGTACTTC.

The rearrangement uses TRBV6-5 and TRBJ1-2, with D perhaps matching TRBD1 (5 bases). Trimming took 6 bases from V and 4 from J, leaving 12 bases between them. The germline CDR1 and CDR2 sequences are MNHEY and SVGAGI. The CDR3 has 13 amino acids. Here the CDR3 reads CASSQGRVYGYTF. The CDR3 nucleotides are TGTGCCAGCAGCCAGGGACGGGTCTATGGCTACACCTTC.

V is TRBV2 and J is TRBJ2-3, with TRBD1 matching 11 bases. Germline values: CDR1 SNHLY, CDR2 FYNNEI. Trimming removed 0 bases from V and 4 bases from J; junction bases left unmatched: 0. The CDR3 runs 15 residues. The CDR3 region is CASSEAGQGADTQYF. The DNA of the CDR3 is TGTGCCAGCAGTGAAGCGGGACAGGGGGCAGATACGCAGTATTTT.